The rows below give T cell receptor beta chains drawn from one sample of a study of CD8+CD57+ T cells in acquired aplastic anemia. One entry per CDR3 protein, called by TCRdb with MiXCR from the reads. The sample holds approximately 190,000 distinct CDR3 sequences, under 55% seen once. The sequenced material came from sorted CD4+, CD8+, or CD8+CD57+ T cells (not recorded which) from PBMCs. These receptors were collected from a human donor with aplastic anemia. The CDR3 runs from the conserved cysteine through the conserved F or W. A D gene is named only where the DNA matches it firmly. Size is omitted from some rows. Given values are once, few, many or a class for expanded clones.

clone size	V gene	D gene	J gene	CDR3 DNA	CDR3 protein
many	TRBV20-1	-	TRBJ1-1	TGCAGTGCCCCTGTTGGAGTGAACACTGAAGCTTTCTTT	CSAPVGVNTEAFF
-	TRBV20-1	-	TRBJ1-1	TGCAGTGCTAGTGGAGGCGGCACTGAAGCTTTCTTT	CSASGGGTEAFF
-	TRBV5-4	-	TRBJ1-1	TGTGCTAGCAGCCTGGACGGGGTCACTGAAGCTTTCTTT	CASSLDGVTEAFF
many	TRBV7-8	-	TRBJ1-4	TGTGCCAGCAGCGCCTACGGCAGGGGAAGACTGTTTTTT	CASSAYGRGRLFF
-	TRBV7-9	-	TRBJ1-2	TGTGCCAGCAGCTCTACCGACGGAACATATGGCTACACCTTC	CASSSTDGTYGYTF
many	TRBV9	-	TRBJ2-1	TGTGCCAGCAGCCCCAGGGGGGGACTACTCAACAATGAGCAGTTCTTC	CASSPRGGLLNNEQFF
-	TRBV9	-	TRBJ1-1	TGTGCCAGCAGCGAAGAGGAATCAAACACTGAAGCTTTCTTT	CASSEEESNTEAFF
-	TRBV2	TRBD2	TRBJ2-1	TGTGCCACAGAGCGGGGGGCCTACAATGAGCAGTTCTTC	CATERGAYNEQFF
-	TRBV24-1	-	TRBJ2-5	TGTGCCACCAGTGATCCGTCGGAGTATCGGGAGACCCAGTACTTC	CATSDPSEYRETQYF
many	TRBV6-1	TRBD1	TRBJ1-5	TGTGCCAGCGGGCTACAGGGGGATCAGCCCCAGCATTTT	CASGLQGDQPQHF
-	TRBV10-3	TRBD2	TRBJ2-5	TGTGCCATCAGTCCGGGACTAGCGGGAGTCGAGACCCAGTACTTC	CAISPGLAGVETQYF
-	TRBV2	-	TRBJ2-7	TGTGCCAGCTATGGGGCCTCACGCGAGCAGTACTTC	CASYGASREQYF
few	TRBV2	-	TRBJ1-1	TGTGCCAGCAGTGAAAGGGGGGGCGCGACTGAAGCTTTCTTT	CASSERGGATEAFF
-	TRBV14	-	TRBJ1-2	TGTGCCAGCAGCCAAGGTAGCGAAAGAGGCTATGGCTACACCTTC	CASSQGSERGYGYTF
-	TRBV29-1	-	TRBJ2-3	TGCAGCGTTGAGTGGGTAGATACGCAGTATTTT	CSVEWVDTQYF
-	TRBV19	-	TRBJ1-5	TGTGCCAGTAGTATAGGGTTCCAGCCCCAGCATTTT	CASSIGFQPQHF
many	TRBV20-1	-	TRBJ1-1	TGCAGTGTTTTTTTGGCCCCGTCAACTTTCTTT	CSVFLAPSTFF
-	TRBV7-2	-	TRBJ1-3	TGTGCCAGCAGTTCCGACGGGCTCTCTGGAAACACCATATATTTT	CASSSDGLSGNTIYF
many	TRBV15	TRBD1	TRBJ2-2	TGTGCCACAAGAGGACAGGGGTGGACCGGGGAGCTGTTTTTT	CATRGQGWTGELFF
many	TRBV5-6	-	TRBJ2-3	TGTGCCAGCAGCTCCGGGCCAGACGCAGATACGCAGTATTTT	CASSSGPDADTQYF
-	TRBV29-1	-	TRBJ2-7	TGCAGCGTTGATGACGGGAGCTCCTACGAGCAGTACTTC	CSVDDGSSYEQYF
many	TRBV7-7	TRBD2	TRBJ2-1	TGTGCTAGCAGCTTAGGCGGGAGGGTTAACAATGAGCAGTTCTTC	CASSLGGRVNNEQFF
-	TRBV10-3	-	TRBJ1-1	TGTGCCATCAGCAGACAGGAGCCGAACACTGAAGCTTTCTTT	CAISRQEPNTEAFF
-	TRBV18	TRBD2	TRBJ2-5	TGTGCCAGCTCGGTCGGGGTAGCGGGTAAACAAGAGACCCAGTACTTC	CASSVGVAGKQETQYF
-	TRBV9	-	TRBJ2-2	TGTGCCAGCAGCACATACACCGGGGAGCTGTTTTTT	CASSTYTGELFF
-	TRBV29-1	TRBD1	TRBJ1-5	TGCAGCGTTTTAACAGGGGGGCATCAGCCCCAGCATTTT	CSVLTGGHQPQHF
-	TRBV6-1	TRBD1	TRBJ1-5	TGTGCCAGCGCCAAAGGGGGCAGGGGGGGTCCCAATCAGCCCCAGCATTTT	CASAKGGRGGPNQPQHF
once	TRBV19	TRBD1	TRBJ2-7	TGTGCCAGTAGTATCCCGGGACAGGGGTACGAGCAGTACTTC	CASSIPGQGYEQYF
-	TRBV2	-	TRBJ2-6	TGTGCCAGCAGTCCTACCGATTCTGGGGCCAACGTCCTGACTTTC	CASSPTDSGANVLTF
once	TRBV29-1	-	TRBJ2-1	TGCAGCGTTGAGGGGAATAAGTGGAATGAGCAGTTCTTC	CSVEGNKWNEQFF
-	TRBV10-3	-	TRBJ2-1	TGTGCCATCAGTGCTTTCCTTTGGGGCGACAATGAGCAGTTCTTC	CAISAFLWGDNEQFF
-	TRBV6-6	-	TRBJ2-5	TGTGCCAGCAGGGATCGCCCGTCGGAGACCCAGTACTTC	CASRDRPSETQYF
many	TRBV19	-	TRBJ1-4	TGTGCCAGTAGCCCCGGGGCCGGATTTAATGAAAAACTGTTTTTT	CASSPGAGFNEKLFF
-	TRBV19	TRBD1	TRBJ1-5	TGTGCCAGTAGGTCCCAAGGGGGCCAGCCCCAGCATTTT	CASRSQGGQPQHF
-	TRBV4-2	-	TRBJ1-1	TGTGCCAGCAGCCAGGGGGTGGAGGCCTACCTCTTATTT	CASSQGVEAYLLF
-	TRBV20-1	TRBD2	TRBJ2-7	TGCAGTGCTGAGGGACTAGCGGGCGAGCAGTACTTC	CSAEGLAGEQYF
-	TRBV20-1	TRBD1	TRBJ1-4	TGCAGTGCCTCGGACAGGGGATCTAATGAAAAACTGTTTTTT	CSASDRGSNEKLFF
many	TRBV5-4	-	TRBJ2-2	TGTGCCAGCAGCTCCCATCAGGGTTGGGCCGGGGAGCTGTTTTTT	CASSSHQGWAGELFF
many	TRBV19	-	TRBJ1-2	TGTGCCAGTAGTTCACAGACGGGATATGGCTACACCTTC	CASSSQTGYGYTF
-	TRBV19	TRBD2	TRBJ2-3	TGTGCCAGTAGTCATAGGACTAGCGGGAGAGTTGGCACAGATACGCAGTATTTT	CASSHRTSGRVGTDTQYF
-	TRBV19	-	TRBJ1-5	TGTGCCACCGCTGTTAGCAATCAGCCCCAGCATTTT	CATAVSNQPQHF
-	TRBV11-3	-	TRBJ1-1	TGTGCCAGCAGCCCCCCCGGGGGCTCTGCTGAAGCTTTCTTT	CASSPPGGSAEAFF
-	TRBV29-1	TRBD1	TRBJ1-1	TGCAGCGTTGAGGGGACAGGGGGGAGCTCTGAAGCTTTCTTT	CSVEGTGGSSEAFF
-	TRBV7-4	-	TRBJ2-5	TGTGCCAGCAGTCAGGCGGGGTCCGAGACCCAGTACTTC	CASSQAGSETQYF
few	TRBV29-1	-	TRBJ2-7	TGCAGCGTTGCGTCGGGCTCATCCTACGAGCAGTACTTC	CSVASGSSYEQYF
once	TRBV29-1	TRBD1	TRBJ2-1	TGCGGCGTTGAGACAGGGAGCTCCCACAATGAGCAGTTCTTC	CGVETGSSHNEQFF
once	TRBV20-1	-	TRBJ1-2	TGCGGTGCTAGTCGTTCGCAGGGAGCGGGATCGTATTATGGGTACACCTTC	CGASRSQGAGSYYGYTF
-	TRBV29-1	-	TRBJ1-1	TGCAGCGTTGAAATGGTGAACACTGAAGCTTTCTTT	CSVEMVNTEAFF
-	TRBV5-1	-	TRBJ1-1	TGCGCCAGCAGCTCCGAGAGAGTCCCGAACACTGAAGCTTTCTTT	CASSSERVPNTEAFF
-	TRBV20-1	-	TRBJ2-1	TGCAGTGCTAGAGGAGGGGGAACTAGGTTCCATGAGCAGTTCTTC	CSARGGGTRFHEQFF
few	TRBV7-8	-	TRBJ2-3	TGTGCCAGCAGCTTATTGGGGGGCGCAGATACGCAGTATTTT	CASSLLGGADTQYF
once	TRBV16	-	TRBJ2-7	TGTGCCAGCAGCCAATGGGCTGGTTCCGACGAGCAGTACTTC	CASSQWAGSDEQYF
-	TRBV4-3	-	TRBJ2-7	TGCGCCAGCAGCCCGGGCGCAGGTAACTACGAGCAGTACTTC	CASSPGAGNYEQYF
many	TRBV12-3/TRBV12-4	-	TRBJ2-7	TGTGCCAGCAGGCCTACAGGTAGGAACGAGCAGTACTTC	CASRPTGRNEQYF